This TCR beta chain was captured by sequencing in a study of blood T cells in healthy people across ages. CDR3 length: 13 residues. The germline CDR1 and CDR2 sequences are SNHLY and FYNNEI. This clonotype was counted a single time. The junction departs from germline at one end; a sequencing error may be responsible. With a J-beta primer mix and a sample-barcoded 5' primer, a second PCR ran about 7 to 12 cycles. Every molecule of cDNA carried a tag from a template-switch adaptor with 12 random nucleotides. TCRdb processed the 5' RACE reads anew with MiXCR; each CDR3 protein has one entry. The sample contains 800,000 or so distinct CDR3 sequences, more than 35% of which appear only once.

The receptor was isolated from a man older than 75 in good health. This chain joins TRBV2 and TRBJ2-3, with D uncertain. The specimen sequenced was blood. CDR3 region: CASSIPAPDTQNF. The CDR3 DNA is TGTGCCAGCAGTATCCCAGCCCCGGATACGCAGAATTTT.